Below are 27 T cell receptor beta chains sequenced from a single sample in a study of beta chain features in type 1 diabetes. Expressed TCRB transcripts were sequenced, since all the RNA that had been isolated was reverse transcribed. Only in-frame clones appear in the TCRdb table, and some are missing; sequencing was by immunoSEQ multiplex PCR. The sample has just over 450,000 clones, over 25% seen once. The sample consisted of naive CD4+ T cells from blood. The receptors stem from a man aged 18 to 29 in good health.

This clone has only a few counts. The chain uses TRBV29-1 and TRBJ2-1; 7 bases line up with TRBD2. Germline lookup yields CDR1 SQVTM and CDR2 ANQGSEA. This CDR3 is built from 13 residues. V shed 4 bases, J shed 5 bases, and the junction held 5 bases outside the gene matches. CDR3 bases: TGCAGCGTTGCCATAGCGGGCGACAATGAGCAGTTCTTC. Protein sequence: CSVAIAGDNEQFF.

The chain is built from TRBV7-9 and TRBJ2-7; TRBD1 might be the D (6 bases). Germline values: CDR1 SEHNR, CDR2 FQNEAQ (reference sequence). With 4 bases removed from V and 5 bases from J, the gap between germline ends came to 15 bases. This CDR3 contains 14 residues. As DNA, the CDR3 is TGTGCCAGCAGCTCAGACGCAGGGGTTAACGAGCAGTACTTC. Translating it yields CASSSDAGVNEQYF.

This clone was counted a few times. V and J are TRBV2 and TRBJ2-7, with a tentative D call TRBD2 (5 bases). CDR1 SNHLY and CDR2 FYNNEI come from the germline V gene. V shed 5 bases and J shed 5 bases, with 16 bases lying between them. The CDR3 covers 14 residues. The CDR3, as DNA: TGTGCCAGCAGTAAGCTAGCTGAGACCGACGAGCAGTACTTC. Protein: CASSKLAETDEQYF.

This sequence joins TRBV7-9 and TRBJ2-1; the D is unclear. Trimming shortened V by 2 bases and J by 0 bases, and 5 bases separated the two germline ends. The CDR3 is 14 amino acids. CDR1 and CDR2 (germline): SEHNR, FQNEAQ (reference sequence). The DNA of the CDR3 is TGTGCCAGCAGCTTAACAAGCTCCTACAATGAGCAGTTCTTC. Translated: CASSLTSSYNEQFF.

This chain links TRBV9 with TRBJ1-4; a weak D match, TRBD1 (5 bases). Deletions cut 1 base from V and 3 bases from J, with 7 bases between. Germline CDR1 is SGDLS and CDR2 is YYNGEE. This CDR3 is built from 14 residues. The CDR3 reads CASSVRGSNEKLFF. The CDR3 DNA sequence: TGTGCCAGCAGCGTAAGGGGTTCTAATGAAAAACTGTTTTTT.

This clone was found a few times. The V call is TRBV30, the J call TRBJ2-3; D is undetermined. Per germline, CDR1 GTSNPN and CDR2 SVGIG (reference sequence). Trimming pared 5 bases from V and 15 bases from J, leaving 15 bases between. The CDR3 is 10 residues long. Written as DNA, the CDR3 is TGTGCCTGGGGGCGGTCGCATTACTATTTT. Translated: CAWGRSHYYF.

The CDR3 spells CAISDPDGGDGYTF. CDR3 DNA: TGTGCCATCAGTGACCCAGATGGGGGCGATGGCTACACCTTC. The chain carries TRBV10-3 and TRBJ1-2; tentatively, D is TRBD1 (6 bases). Trimming left V 3 bases short and J 6 bases short, with 14 bases between. Per germline, CDR1 ENHRY and CDR2 SYGVKD. This CDR3 has 14 residues.

The CDR3 region is CASSRQGLNEQFF. The CDR3 DNA follows: TGTGCCAGCAGCCGACAGGGTTTGAATGAGCAGTTCTTC. The chain couples TRBV7-6 to TRBJ2-1; TRBD1 matches 7 bases. Germline CDR1 is SGHVS and CDR2 is FNYEAQ. The CDR3 covers 13 residues. The trim removed 5 bases at V and 7 bases at J, leaving 5 bases unmatched.

This clone was seen more than once but under ten times. The gene calls are TRBV14 and TRBJ2-6, with TRBD2 as a possible D gene (5 bases). CDR1 is SGHDN, CDR2 FVKESK, per germline. The CDR3 consists of 15 residues. V gave up 4 bases and J gave up 0 bases, with 7 bases separating them. CDR3 amino acids: CASSPRGSGANVLTF. CDR3 sequence (DNA): TGTGCCAGCAGCCCCCGGGGCTCTGGGGCCAACGTCCTGACTTTC.

The chain links TRBV5-4 to TRBJ1-1; 7 nucleotides align to TRBD1. CDR1 is SGHNT, CDR2 YYREEE, per germline (reference sequence). The CDR3 covers 13 residues. The trim removed 4 bases at V and 4 bases at J, leaving 4 bases unmatched. CDR3 nucleotides: TGTGCCAGCAGCAACAGGGGAGTCACTGAAGCTTTCTTT. Translating it yields CASSNRGVTEAFF.

J is TRBJ2-6 and V is TRBV7-2; 8 nucleotides line up with TRBD2. Per the germline V gene, CDR1 is SGHTA and CDR2 is FQGNSA. J gave up 2 bases and V 5 bases, and 5 bases lay outside the gene matches. CDR3 length: 16 residues. CDR3 sequence (DNA): TGTGCCAGCAGCCCCCGGGAGGGGGCTGGGGCCAACGTCCTGACTTTC. As protein: CASSPREGAGANVLTF.

The genes are TRBV30 and TRBJ1-4; D is perhaps TRBD1 (5 bases). Germline V CDR1 and CDR2: GTSNPN, SVGIG (reference sequence). Trimming left V 1 base short and J 7 bases short, with 13 bases between. The CDR3 sequence is 14 residues long. The CDR3 loop reads CAWSADMGSEKLFF. As DNA, the CDR3 is TGTGCCTGGAGTGCGGACATGGGATCTGAAAAACTGTTTTTT.

The chain joins TRBV6-6 to TRBJ2-1; D may be TRBD2 (5 bases). V shed 6 bases and J shed 6 bases, with 9 bases lying between them. The CDR3 has 12 residues. Germline V gene sequence: CDR1 MNHNY, CDR2 SVGAGI (reference sequence). The chain's CDR3 is CASSPTSNEQFF. The DNA for the CDR3 is TGTGCCAGCAGCCCAACTAGCAATGAGCAGTTCTTC.

The chain links TRBV7-2 to TRBJ2-1; TRBD1 agrees at 11 bases. There are 16 residues in the CDR3. Germline assignment: CDR1 SGHTA and CDR2 FQGNSA. Trimming removed 2 bases from V and 6 bases from J; junction bases left unmatched: 6. Here the CDR3 DNA reads TGTGCCAGCAGCTTAAGGCGGGACAGGGGGTCCAATGAGCAGTTCTTC. It yields the protein CASSLRRDRGSNEQFF. The whole variable domain, filled in from reference TRBV7-2 and TRBJ2-1, reads GAGVSQSPSNKVTEKGKDVELRCDPISGHTALYWYRQSLGQGLEFLIYFQGNSAPDKSGLPSDRFSAERTGGSVSTLTIQRTQQEDSAVYLCASSLRRDRGSNEQFFGPGTRLTVL.

The CDR3 coding sequence is TGTGCCAGCAGCTCGGACAGGAGTATAGCCAAAAACATTCAGTACTTC. Amino acid sequence: CASSSDRSIAKNIQYF. The rearrangement joins TRBV7-2 to TRBJ2-4; TRBD1 agrees at 7 bases. V was clipped by 4 bases and J by 0 bases; unmatched bases: 6. CDR3 length: 16 amino acids. Germline CDR1 is SGHTA and CDR2 is FQGNSA.

This clone was picked up a small number of times. The rearrangement joins TRBV7-2 to TRBJ1-2; 7 nucleotides line up with TRBD1. Germline CDR1 reads SGHTA; CDR2 reads FQGNSA. The ends lost 3 bases at V and 7 bases at J; junction bases unmatched: 5. The CDR3 contains 13 residues. The CDR3 is CASSFDRVAGYTF. The CDR3 DNA reads as TGTGCCAGCAGCTTCGACAGGGTAGCTGGCTACACCTTC.

The V call is TRBV7-2, the J call TRBJ2-1; D ambiguous. This CDR3 comprises 17 residues. Germline loops: CDR1 SGHTA, CDR2 FQGNSA. The V gene lost 4 bases and the J gene lost 4 bases, with 20 bases spanning the gap. CDR3 sequence (DNA): TGTGCCAGCAGCTCCGCAATCGGAGCCCTCTCATACAATGAGCAGTTCTTC. Protein product: CASSSAIGALSYNEQFF.

The J gene is TRBJ2-2, the V gene TRBV9; 9 bases are a match to TRBD1. The CDR3 sequence is 18 residues long. Looked up from germline, CDR1 is SGDLS and CDR2 is YYNGEE. V shed 0 bases and J 7 bases; nucleotides not matched to a gene: 13. The CDR3 DNA reads as TGTGCCAGCAGCGTAGGTCAAGGGACAGGGATTTTTGGCGGGGAGCTGTTTTTT. It is translated as CASSVGQGTGIFGGELFF.

This clone has a handful of counts. V gene TRBV18 combines with J gene TRBJ2-1; D is uncertain. The length of the CDR3 is 15 residues. V shed 6 bases and J shed 2 bases, with 14 bases lying between them. The germline CDR1 and CDR2 sequences are KGHSH and LQKENI. As DNA, the CDR3 is TGTGCCAGCTCCCTAGACACGTTTCCCTACAATGAGCAGTTCTTC. Its protein is CASSLDTFPYNEQFF.

The V and J genes are TRBV28 and TRBJ1-2; D might be TRBD1 (5 bases). Germline loops: CDR1 MDHEN, CDR2 SYDVKM. V dropped 2 bases and J dropped 3 bases, with 10 bases sitting between them. The CDR3 runs to 14 residues. The CDR3 spells CASSLIGTDYGYTF. The CDR3 DNA follows: TGTGCCAGCAGTTTAATTGGGACGGACTATGGCTACACCTTC.

V gene TRBV7-9 combines with J gene TRBJ2-1; 14 bases are shared with TRBD2. Germline lookup yields CDR1 SEHNR and CDR2 FQNEAQ (reference sequence). The V and J ends lost 4 bases and 6 bases, in that order; junction bases with no gene match: 2. The CDR3 loop spans 15 amino acids. CDR3 bases: TGTGCCAGCAGCTACGGGACTAGCGGGAGCAATGAGCAGTTCTTC. This gives the protein CASSYGTSGSNEQFF.

This clone came up a few times. The rearrangement uses TRBV7-6 and TRBJ2-6, with D unclear. The CDR3 extends over 16 amino acids. Trimming removed 0 bases from V and 0 bases from J, with 6 bases in between. Germline values: CDR1 SGHVS, CDR2 FNYEAQ. The CDR3 bases are TGTGCCAGCAGCTTAGCGAGGAGCTCTGGGGCCAACGTCCTGACTTTC. This translates into CASSLARSSGANVLTF.

This clone was seen only a few times. The chain recombines TRBV7-9 with TRBJ2-2, with D perhaps TRBD2 (6 bases). Germline V gives CDR1 SEHNR, CDR2 FQNEAQ (reference sequence). The CDR3 loop spans 16 amino acids. V was trimmed by 6 bases and J by 6 bases, leaving 20 bases between them. The CDR3, as DNA: TGTGCCAGCAGGCGGGACCCGACTGGGGCCTCCGGGGAGCTGTTTTTT. Amino acids: CASRRDPTGASGELFF.

This clone showed up just a few times. V gene TRBV7-9 combines with J gene TRBJ2-5, with D tentatively TRBD1 or TRBD2 (5 bases each). The CDR3 is 15 residues long. Deletions cut 4 bases from V and 5 bases from J, with 17 bases between. Germline V gene sequence: CDR1 SEHNR, CDR2 FQNEAQ (reference sequence). The CDR3 DNA reads as TGTGCCAGCAGCTCTGCCGGGACGGAGCCGGAGACCCAGTACTTC. Translating gives CASSSAGTEPETQYF.

This clone has just a few counts. This chain uses TRBV7-9 with TRBJ2-7, with D maybe TRBD1 (6 bases). Germline CDR1 and CDR2: SEHNR and FQNEAQ (reference sequence). V was cut by 1 base and J by 5 bases, with 18 bases left in between. The CDR3 is 16 residues long. The CDR3 nucleotides read TGTGCCAGCAGCTTAGGGGCCAGGCTAGCAGGGGACGAGCAGTACTTC. It is translated as CASSLGARLAGDEQYF.

In this sample, this clone turned up a few times. The chain carries TRBV7-2 and TRBJ2-1, with 14 nucleotides matching TRBD2. Germline trimming cut 3 bases from V and 8 bases from J; bases unmatched to any gene: 3. The CDR3 length is 15 residues. Germline loops: CDR1 SGHTA, CDR2 FQGNSA. CDR3 residues: CASSLGLAGAYEQFF. The DNA of the CDR3 is TGTGCCAGCAGCTTGGGACTAGCGGGAGCATATGAGCAGTTCTTC.

There are a few counts of this clone. V usage is TRBV30 and J usage is TRBJ1-3; no firm D call. Looked up from germline, CDR1 is GTSNPN and CDR2 is SVGIG (reference sequence). V lost 0 bases and J 0 bases, leaving 12 bases between the germline ends. The CDR3 runs to 16 residues. The CDR3, as DNA: TGTGCCTGGAGTGTAATTGATGCGGTCTCTGGAAACACCATATATTTT. Translation: CAWSVIDAVSGNTIYF.